The clone carrying this T cell receptor (beta chain) was recorded a few times. The data originate from a study of CD8 T cells in ankylosing spondylitis. Germline lookup yields CDR1 SGHAT and CDR2 FQDESV (reference sequence). Trimming removed 1 base from V and 3 bases from J; junction bases left unmatched: 16. The CDR3 totals 20 residues. TCRdb called the 5' RACE reads again in MiXCR, with one record for every CDR3 protein. The sample shows about 360,000 distinct CDR3 sequences, roughly 20% of them seen only once. The TCR comes from a male donor with ankylosing spondylitis or in good health (not recorded which). This chain links TRBV11-1 with TRBJ2-1; 9 bases fit TRBD2. Input material: blood, either unsorted or a sorted T cell fraction (not recorded which). The CDR3 DNA sequence: TGTGCCAGCAGCTTAGTTTTTTTCCCTAGCGGGACCGATTTCTACAATGAGCAGTTCTTC. It codes for CASSLVFFPSGTDFYNEQFF.